This TCR beta chain stems from a study of cytomegalovirus exposure and HLA in healthy donors. About this clone itself: Its antigen is undetermined.

The junction had 15 bases not matched to a gene; V was cut back by 6 bases and J by 8 bases. The CDR3 has 15 residues. Per the germline V gene, CDR1 is SGHTS and CDR2 is YDEGEE. Primers: 60 Vbeta forward and 13 Jbeta reverse. Profiling relied on immunoSEQ multiplex PCR, and the TCRdb table lists in-frame clones only, not all of them. The table records 100,000 or so clones, around 75% of them present only once. Findings and caveats of the study: The study listed roughly 160 cytomegalovirus-associated TCR beta chains. In a later analysis, V- and J-gene trimming of beta chains associated with a DCLRE1C missense variant, replicated independently. Analysis performed later found 16,951 TCR beta sequences associated with HLA alleles at 0.05 false discovery rate.

The receptor comes from a man in his thirties or forties in good health and CMV-seronegative. Sequencing input: PBMCs. The chain uses TRBV5-8 and TRBJ2-3; 7 bases align to TRBD2. The CDR3 DNA is TGTGCCAGCACCGCTTGGGAAGAGCGCGGGGGTACGCAGTATTTT. Encoded protein: CASTAWEERGGTQYF.